What follows describes a single T cell receptor beta chain. Its cognate antigen is unknown. This sample is drawn from a study of vaccination and CD4 T cells after COVID-19. Across the study: Comprising six males and four females, the convalescent participants counted two Hispanic individuals among them. Participants, all vaccine recipients, received two doses of either BNT162b2 or mRNA-1273.

Study-level points and caveats: 304 of 307 vaccine-specific clones from convalescent patients were spike mono-reactive.

This CDR3 is built from 18 residues. From germline, CDR1 is DFQATT and CDR2 SNEGSKA (reference sequence). J gave up 4 bases and V 0 bases, and 18 bases lay outside the gene matches. A single record per CDR3 protein comes from TCRdb applying MiXCR to the PCR reads. The sample contains fewer than 20,000 distinct CDR3 sequences, around 68% of which appear only once. The sequence came from a human donor who had recovered from COVID-19. Sample: CD4+ T cells from blood, taken before SARS-CoV-2 vaccination. The gene calls are TRBV20-1 and TRBJ2-7; the match to TRBD1 covers 7 bases. The CDR3 bases are TGCAGTGCTAGAGATCGAGTGGGAGTAGGGGGCGTTTGGTACGAGCAGTACTTC. Amino acids: CSARDRVGVGGVWYEQYF.